The 14 T cell receptor beta chains reported below all come from one sample, sequenced in a study of blood T cells in healthy people across ages. The authors ran a second PCR of 7 to 11 cycles using a sample-barcoded 5' primer and a J-beta primer mix. TCRdb reprocessed the 5' RACE reads via MiXCR and lists one record per CDR3 protein. The table shows 650,000 to 800,000 distinct CDR3 sequences, with 45% to 60% occurring only once. Sequencing used blood. The receptors here all came from a woman older than 75 in good health.

J is TRBJ1-1 and V is TRBV10-3; D unclear. CDR1 and CDR2 from the germline V gene are ENHRY and SYGVKD. Trimming pared 3 bases from V and 8 bases from J, leaving 7 bases between. The CDR3 totals 11 residues. Here the CDR3 reads CAISDREEAFF. The CDR3 nucleotides are TGTGCCATCAGTGACCGTGAAGAAGCTTTCTTT.

This clonotype was counted many times. The CDR3 here is CASSFQGWSYNEQFF. The CDR3 region has the DNA TGTGCCAGCAGCTTCCAGGGGTGGTCCTACAATGAGCAGTTCTTC. The gene calls are TRBV7-3 and TRBJ2-1; weak D call: TRBD1 (6 bases). Germline values: CDR1 SGHTA, CDR2 FQGTGA. Between the trimmed V and J ends, which lost 3 bases and 1 base, there was a span of 10 bases. The CDR3 is 15 residues long.

The gene calls are TRBV12-3 or TRBV12-4 and TRBJ2-5, with 9 bases matching TRBD1. The V gene end was trimmed by 4 bases and the J gene end by 1 base; junction bases not matched to a gene: 4. The CDR3 loop spans 15 amino acids. The CDR3 coding sequence is TGTGCCAGCAGTTCTCCGGGACAGGGCCAAGAGACCCAGTACTTC. Translated: CASSSPGQGQETQYF.

V gene TRBV5-6 combines with J gene TRBJ2-3, with 8 bases that match TRBD2. There are 15 residues in the CDR3. Per germline, CDR1 SGHDT and CDR2 YYEEEE. The V and J ends lost 2 bases and 3 bases, in that order; junction bases with no gene match: 5. The CDR3 DNA follows: TGTGCCAGCAGCTTCAGGACGGGGGGGACAGATACGCAGTATTTT. It is translated as CASSFRTGGTDTQYF.

V usage is TRBV5-1 and J usage is TRBJ2-7; D not certain. V lost 0 bases to trimming and J lost 3 bases, with 16 bases between them. Germline CDR1 and CDR2: SGHRS and YFSETQ. This CDR3 spans 16 amino acids. The CDR3 reads CASSLVVRSPYYEQYF. For the CDR3, the DNA is TGCGCCAGCAGCTTGGTTGTGCGGTCGCCATACTACGAGCAGTACTTC.

The chain recombines TRBV30 with TRBJ2-3; D unresolved. Trimming pared 8 bases from V and 7 bases from J, leaving 13 bases between. This CDR3 is built from 11 residues. Germline assignment: CDR1 GTSNPN and CDR2 SVGIG (reference sequence). In nucleotides, the CDR3 is TGTGCCGGGTCCGGTGGTTATACGCAGTATTTT. Residues: CAGSGGYTQYF.

The V and J genes are TRBV30 and TRBJ2-1, with D perhaps matching TRBD1 or TRBD2 (5 bases each). This CDR3 spans 15 amino acids. The germline V gene encodes CDR1 GTSNPN and CDR2 SVGIG (reference sequence). V lost 4 bases, J lost 6 bases, and 19 bases lay in between. This chain's CDR3 is CAWKPVNSGRNEQFF. In DNA, the CDR3 is TGTGCCTGGAAGCCTGTAAACTCGGGACGCAATGAGCAGTTCTTC. Supplemented by reference TRBV30 and TRBJ2-1, the full variable domain reads SQTIHQWPATLVQPVGSPLSLECTVEGTSNPNLYWYRQAAGRGLQLLFYSVGIGQISSEVPQNLSASRPQDRQFILSSKKLLLSDSGFYLCAWKPVNSGRNEQFFGPGTRLTVL.

The rearrangement links TRBV12-3 or TRBV12-4 to TRBJ2-7; D is possibly TRBD1 (6 bases). The V end was cut by 2 bases, the J end by 6 bases, with 14 bases between. This CDR3 comprises 14 residues. The CDR3 here is CASSLKQGIIEQYF. The DNA of the CDR3 is TGTGCCAGCAGTTTAAAACAGGGAATCATCGAGCAGTACTTC.

In its sample, this clonotype was seen many times. V is TRBV9 and J is TRBJ2-5; D ambiguous. CDR3 length: 15 residues. The V gene lost 4 bases and the J gene lost 5 bases, with 18 bases spanning the gap. CDR1 is SGDLS and CDR2 is YYNGEE in the germline V gene. The CDR3 nucleotides are TGTGCCAGCAGCTCCGGACCCCTTTTTAGTGAGACCCAGTACTTC. Translated: CASSSGPLFSETQYF.

This chain uses TRBV28 with TRBJ2-3, with D hard to call. Trimming cost V 6 bases and J 2 bases, with 9 bases left between them. CDR1 is MDHEN and CDR2 is SYDVKM in the germline V gene. The CDR3 has 13 residues. The CDR3, as DNA: TGTGCCAGCAGCAAATCAAACACAGATACGCAGTATTTT. It translates to CASSKSNTDTQYF.

Details on this clonotype: A read error may account for a junction end that differs from germline. The rearrangement links TRBV6-6 to TRBJ2-7, with 13 positions matching TRBD2. In germline, CDR1 is MNHNY, CDR2 SVGAGI (reference sequence). The CDR3 has 16 amino acids. The CDR3 nucleotides are TGTGCCAACAGTTACGGACTAGCGGGAGAATCCCACGAGCAGTACTTC. Translating it yields CANSYGLAGESHEQYF.

The CDR3 nucleotides read TGTGCCAGCGGGTACGGCTATGGCTACACCTTC. This codes for CASGYGYGYTF. The chain has TRBV12-3 or TRBV12-4 and TRBJ1-2; no definite D call. The CDR3 loop spans 11 amino acids. The V gene lost 8 bases and the J gene lost 4 bases, with 8 bases spanning the gap.

This clonotype appeared a few times. The chain employs TRBV7-2 and TRBJ1-4, with D perhaps matching TRBD1 (6 bases). CDR3 length equals 14 residues. The V gene lost 6 bases and the J gene lost 7 bases, with 15 bases spanning the gap. Germline CDR1 reads SGHTA; CDR2 reads FQGNSA. The CDR3 region has the DNA TGTGCCAGCAGTCGTCAGGGGCTCGCTGAAAAACTGTTTTTT. Translated, it gives CASSRQGLAEKLFF.

This clonotype has ten or more counts. V and J are TRBV9 and TRBJ2-1, with 7 bases fitting TRBD2. Germline CDR1 reads SGDLS; CDR2 reads YYNGEE. With 6 bases clipped from V and 6 bases from J, the junction kept 18 bases outside the gene matches. This CDR3 has 17 residues. The CDR3 loop reads CASTPGGSVGGSNEQFF. CDR3 bases: TGTGCCAGCACACCGGGAGGTAGCGTTGGGGGGTCCAATGAGCAGTTCTTC.